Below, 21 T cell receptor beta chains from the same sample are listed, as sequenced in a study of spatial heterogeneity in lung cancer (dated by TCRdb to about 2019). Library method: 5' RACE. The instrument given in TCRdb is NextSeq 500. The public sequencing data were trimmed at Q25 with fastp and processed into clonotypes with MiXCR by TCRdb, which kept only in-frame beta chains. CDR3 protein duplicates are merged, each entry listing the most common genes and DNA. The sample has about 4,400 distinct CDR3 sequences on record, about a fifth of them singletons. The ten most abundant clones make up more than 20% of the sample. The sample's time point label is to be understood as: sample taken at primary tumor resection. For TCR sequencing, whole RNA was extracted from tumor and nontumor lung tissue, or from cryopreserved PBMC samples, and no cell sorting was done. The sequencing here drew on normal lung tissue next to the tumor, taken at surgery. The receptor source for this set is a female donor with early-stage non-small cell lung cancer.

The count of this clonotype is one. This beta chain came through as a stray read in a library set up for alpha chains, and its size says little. CDR3 nucleotides: TGCAGCGTACACACCGGGGCCAAGGTTCAGTACTTC. It translates to CSVHTGAKVQYF. V and J are TRBV29-1 and TRBJ2-4; perhaps D is TRBD1 or TRBD2 (5 bases each). The CDR3 is 12 amino acids. The V and J ends lost 6 bases and 11 bases respectively, with 17 bases between them. CDR1 and CDR2 (germline): SQVTM, ANQGSEA.

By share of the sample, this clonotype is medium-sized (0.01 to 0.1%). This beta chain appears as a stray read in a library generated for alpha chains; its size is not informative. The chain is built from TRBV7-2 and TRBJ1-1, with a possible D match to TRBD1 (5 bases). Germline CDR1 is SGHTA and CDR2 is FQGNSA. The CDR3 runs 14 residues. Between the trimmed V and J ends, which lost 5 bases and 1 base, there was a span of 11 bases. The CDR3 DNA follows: TGTGCCAGCAGCCGGAGTGGGGGGAACACTGAAGCTTTCTTT. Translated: CASSRSGGNTEAFF.

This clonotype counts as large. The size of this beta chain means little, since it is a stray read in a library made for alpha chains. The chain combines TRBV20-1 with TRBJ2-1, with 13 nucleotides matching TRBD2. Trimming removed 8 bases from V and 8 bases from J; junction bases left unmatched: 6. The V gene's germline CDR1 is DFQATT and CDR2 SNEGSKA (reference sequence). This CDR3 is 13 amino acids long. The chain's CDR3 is CSPGLAGDHEQFF. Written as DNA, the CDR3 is TGCAGTCCAGGACTAGCGGGAGATCATGAGCAGTTCTTC.

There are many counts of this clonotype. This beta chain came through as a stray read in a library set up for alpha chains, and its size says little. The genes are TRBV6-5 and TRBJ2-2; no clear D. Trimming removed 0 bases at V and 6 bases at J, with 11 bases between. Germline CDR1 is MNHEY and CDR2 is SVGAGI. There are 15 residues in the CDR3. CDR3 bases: TGTGCCAGCAGTTACTCAAGGACGGTTTCCGGGGAGCTGTTTTTT. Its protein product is CASSYSRTVSGELFF.

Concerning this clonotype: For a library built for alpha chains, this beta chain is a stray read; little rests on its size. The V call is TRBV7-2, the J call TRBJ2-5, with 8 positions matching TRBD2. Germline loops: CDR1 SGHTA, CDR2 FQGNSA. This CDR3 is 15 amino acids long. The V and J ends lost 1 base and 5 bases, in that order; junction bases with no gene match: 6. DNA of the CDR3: TGTGCCAGCAGCTTAGGACGGGGGGGCTGGGAGACCCAGTACTTC. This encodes CASSLGRGGWETQYF.

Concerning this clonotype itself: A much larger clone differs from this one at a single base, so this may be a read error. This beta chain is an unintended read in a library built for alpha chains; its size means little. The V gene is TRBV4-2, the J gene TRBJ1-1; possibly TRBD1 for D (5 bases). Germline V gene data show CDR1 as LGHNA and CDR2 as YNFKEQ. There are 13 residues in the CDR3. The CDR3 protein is CVSSQEGVIEAFF. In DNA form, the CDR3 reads TGTGTCAGCAGCCAAGAAGGGGTTATTGAAGCTTTCTTT.

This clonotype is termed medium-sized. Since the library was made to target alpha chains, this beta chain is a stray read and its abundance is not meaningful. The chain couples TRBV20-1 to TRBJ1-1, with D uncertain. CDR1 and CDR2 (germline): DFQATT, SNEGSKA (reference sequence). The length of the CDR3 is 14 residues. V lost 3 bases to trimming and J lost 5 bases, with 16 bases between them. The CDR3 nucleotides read TGCAGTGCTAGTGTTGGCGGCCGAGGGACTGAAGCTTTCTTT. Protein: CSASVGGRGTEAFF.

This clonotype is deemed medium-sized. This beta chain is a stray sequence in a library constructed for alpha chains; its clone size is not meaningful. The CDR3 spells CAIIPSYEQYF. Here the CDR3 DNA reads TGTGCCATCATTCCCTCCTACGAGCAGTACTTC. The V call is TRBV10-3, the J call TRBJ2-7, with D hard to call. This CDR3 comprises 11 residues. Trimming left V 7 bases short and J 0 bases short, with 4 bases between. CDR1 and CDR2 (germline): ENHRY, SYGVKD.

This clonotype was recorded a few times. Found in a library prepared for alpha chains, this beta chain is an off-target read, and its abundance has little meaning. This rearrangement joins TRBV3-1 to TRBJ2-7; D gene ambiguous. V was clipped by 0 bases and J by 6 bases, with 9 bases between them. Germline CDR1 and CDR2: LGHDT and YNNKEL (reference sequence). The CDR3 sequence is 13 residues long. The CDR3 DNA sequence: TGTGCCAGCAGCCAAGAGGCTCGCCGCGAGCAGTACTTC. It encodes CASSQEARREQYF.

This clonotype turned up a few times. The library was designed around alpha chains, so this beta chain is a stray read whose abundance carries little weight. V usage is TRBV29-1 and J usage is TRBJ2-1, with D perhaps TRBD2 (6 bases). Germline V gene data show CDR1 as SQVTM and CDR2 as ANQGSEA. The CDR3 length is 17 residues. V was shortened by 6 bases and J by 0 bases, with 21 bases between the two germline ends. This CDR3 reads CSVSSLVGLSSYNEQFF. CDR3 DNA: TGCAGCGTCAGCTCCCTCGTGGGACTTAGCTCCTACAATGAGCAGTTCTTC.

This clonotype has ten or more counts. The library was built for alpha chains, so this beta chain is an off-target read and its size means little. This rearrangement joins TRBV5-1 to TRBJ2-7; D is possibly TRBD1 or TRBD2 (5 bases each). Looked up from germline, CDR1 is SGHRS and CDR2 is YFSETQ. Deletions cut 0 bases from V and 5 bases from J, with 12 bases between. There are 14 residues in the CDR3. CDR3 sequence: CASSLGGPPDEQYF. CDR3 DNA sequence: TGCGCCAGCAGCTTGGGGGGACCCCCCGACGAGCAGTACTTC.

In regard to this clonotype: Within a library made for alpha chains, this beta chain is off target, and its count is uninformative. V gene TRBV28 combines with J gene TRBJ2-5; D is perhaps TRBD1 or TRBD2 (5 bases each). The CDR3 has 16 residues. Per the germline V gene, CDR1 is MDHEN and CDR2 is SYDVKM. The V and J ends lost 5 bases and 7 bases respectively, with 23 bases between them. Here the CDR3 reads CASSPPSGTYMGTQYF. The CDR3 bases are TGTGCCAGCAGTCCCCCTTCCGGGACGTATATGGGGACCCAGTACTTC.

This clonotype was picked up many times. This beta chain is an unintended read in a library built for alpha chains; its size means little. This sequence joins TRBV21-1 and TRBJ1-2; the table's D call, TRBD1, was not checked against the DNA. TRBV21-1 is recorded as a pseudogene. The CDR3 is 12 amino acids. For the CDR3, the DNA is TGTGCCAGCAGGGGGCGAAACTATGGCTACACCTTC. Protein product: CASRGRNYGYTF.

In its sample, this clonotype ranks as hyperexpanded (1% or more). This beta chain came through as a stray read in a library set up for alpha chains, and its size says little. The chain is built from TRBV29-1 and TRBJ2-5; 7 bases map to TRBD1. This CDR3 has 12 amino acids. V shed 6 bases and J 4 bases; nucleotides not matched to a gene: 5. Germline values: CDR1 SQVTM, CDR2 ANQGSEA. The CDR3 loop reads CSVHRGGETQYF. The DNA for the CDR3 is TGCAGCGTCCACAGGGGTGGAGAGACCCAGTACTTC.

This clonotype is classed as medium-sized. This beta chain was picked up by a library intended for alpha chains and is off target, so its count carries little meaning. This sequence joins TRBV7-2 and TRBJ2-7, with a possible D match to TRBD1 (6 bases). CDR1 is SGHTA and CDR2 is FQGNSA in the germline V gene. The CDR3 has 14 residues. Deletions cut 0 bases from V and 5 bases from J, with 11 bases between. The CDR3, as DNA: TGTGCCAGCAGCTTAGCCGCAGGGGCAAACGAGCAGTACTTC. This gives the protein CASSLAAGANEQYF.

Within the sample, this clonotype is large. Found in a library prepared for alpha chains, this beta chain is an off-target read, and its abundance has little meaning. The CDR3 DNA reads as TGTGCCAGCAGTAATTACAATCAGCCCCAGCATTTT. It codes for CASSNYNQPQHF. The V and J genes are TRBV12-3 or TRBV12-4 and TRBJ1-5, with D unresolved. The CDR3 is 12 residues long. V lost 5 bases and J 3 bases, leaving 5 bases between the germline ends.

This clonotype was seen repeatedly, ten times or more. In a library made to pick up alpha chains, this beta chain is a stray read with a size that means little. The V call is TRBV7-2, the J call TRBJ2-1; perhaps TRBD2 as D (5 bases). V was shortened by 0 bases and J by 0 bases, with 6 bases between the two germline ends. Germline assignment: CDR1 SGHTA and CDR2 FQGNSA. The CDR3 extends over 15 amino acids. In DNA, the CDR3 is TGTGCCAGCAGCTTAGCAGGGAGCTCCTACAATGAGCAGTTCTTC. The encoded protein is CASSLAGSSYNEQFF. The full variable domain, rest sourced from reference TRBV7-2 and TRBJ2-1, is GAGVSQSPSNKVTEKGKDVELRCDPISGHTALYWYRQSLGQGLEFLIYFQGNSAPDKSGLPSDRFSAERTGGSVSTLTIQRTQQEDSAVYLCASSLAGSSYNEQFFGPGTRLTVL.

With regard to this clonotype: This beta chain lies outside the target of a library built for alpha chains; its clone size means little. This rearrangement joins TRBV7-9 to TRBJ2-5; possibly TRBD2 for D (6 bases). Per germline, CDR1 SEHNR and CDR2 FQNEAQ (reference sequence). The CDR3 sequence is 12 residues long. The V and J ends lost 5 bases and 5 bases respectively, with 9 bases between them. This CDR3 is CASSRDLETQYF. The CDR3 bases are TGTGCCAGCAGCCGGGACTTGGAGACCCAGTACTTC. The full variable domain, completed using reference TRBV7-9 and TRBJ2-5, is DTGVSQNPRHKITKRGQNVTFRCDPISEHNRLYWYRQTLGQGPEFLTYFQNEAQLEKSRLLSDRFSAERPKGSFSTLEIQRTEQGDSAMYLCASSRDLETQYFGPGTRLLVL.

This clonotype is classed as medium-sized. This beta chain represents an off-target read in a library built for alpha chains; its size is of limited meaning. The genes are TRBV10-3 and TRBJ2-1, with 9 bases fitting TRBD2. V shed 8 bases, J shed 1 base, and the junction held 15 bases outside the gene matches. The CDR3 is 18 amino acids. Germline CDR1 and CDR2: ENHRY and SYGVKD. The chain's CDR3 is CAIGSSGSGAGSYNEQFF. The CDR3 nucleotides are TGTGCCATCGGGAGTAGCGGGAGCGGGGCCGGTTCCTACAATGAGCAGTTCTTC.

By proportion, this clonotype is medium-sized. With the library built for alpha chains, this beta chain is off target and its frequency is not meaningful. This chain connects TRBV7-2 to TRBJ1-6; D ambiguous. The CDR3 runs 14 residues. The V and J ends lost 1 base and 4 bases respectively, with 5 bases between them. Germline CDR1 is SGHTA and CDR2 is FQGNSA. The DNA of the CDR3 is TGTGCCAGCAGCTTAGTACCGTATAATTCACCCCTCCACTTT. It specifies CASSLVPYNSPLHF.

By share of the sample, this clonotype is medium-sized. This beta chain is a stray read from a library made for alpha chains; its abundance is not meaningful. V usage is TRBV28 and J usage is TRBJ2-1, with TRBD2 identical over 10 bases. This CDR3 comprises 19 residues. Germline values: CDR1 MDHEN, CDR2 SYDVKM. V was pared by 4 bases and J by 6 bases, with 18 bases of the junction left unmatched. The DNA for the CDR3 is TGTGCCAGCAGTTCAATTTGGCGGGAATCTAGCGGGAGAGGCAATGAGCAGTTCTTC. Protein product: CASSSIWRESSGRGNEQFF.